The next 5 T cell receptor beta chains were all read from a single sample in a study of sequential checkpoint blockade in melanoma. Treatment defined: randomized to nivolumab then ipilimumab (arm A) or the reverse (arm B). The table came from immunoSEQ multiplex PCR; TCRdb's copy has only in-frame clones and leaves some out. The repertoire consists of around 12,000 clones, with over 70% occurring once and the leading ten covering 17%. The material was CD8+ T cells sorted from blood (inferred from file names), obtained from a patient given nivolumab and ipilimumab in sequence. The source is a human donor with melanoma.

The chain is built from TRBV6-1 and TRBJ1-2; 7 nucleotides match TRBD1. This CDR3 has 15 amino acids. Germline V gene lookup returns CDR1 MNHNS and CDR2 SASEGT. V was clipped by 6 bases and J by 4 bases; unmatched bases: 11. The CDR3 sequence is CASSPGQTASYGYTF. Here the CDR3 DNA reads TGTGCCAGCAGCCCGGGACAGACCGCTAGCTATGGCTACACCTTC.

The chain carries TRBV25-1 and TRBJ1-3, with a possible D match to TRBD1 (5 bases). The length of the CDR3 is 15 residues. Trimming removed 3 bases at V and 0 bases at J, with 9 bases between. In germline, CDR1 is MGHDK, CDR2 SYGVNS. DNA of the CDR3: TGTGCCAGCAGTGATATAGGGGTCTCTGGAAACACCATATATTTT. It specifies CASSDIGVSGNTIYF.

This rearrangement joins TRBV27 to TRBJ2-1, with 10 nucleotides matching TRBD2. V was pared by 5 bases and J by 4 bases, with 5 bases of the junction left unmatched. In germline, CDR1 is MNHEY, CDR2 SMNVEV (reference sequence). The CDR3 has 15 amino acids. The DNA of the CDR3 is TGTGCCAGCAGTCCGATAGCGGGGGGTTACAATGAGCAGTTCTTC. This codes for CASSPIAGGYNEQFF.

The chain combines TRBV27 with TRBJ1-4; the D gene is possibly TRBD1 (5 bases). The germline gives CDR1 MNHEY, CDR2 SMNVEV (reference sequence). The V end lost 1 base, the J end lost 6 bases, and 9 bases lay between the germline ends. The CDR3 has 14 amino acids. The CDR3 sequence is CASSLWGSHEKLFF. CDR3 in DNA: TGTGCCAGCAGTTTATGGGGCTCGCATGAAAAACTGTTTTTT.

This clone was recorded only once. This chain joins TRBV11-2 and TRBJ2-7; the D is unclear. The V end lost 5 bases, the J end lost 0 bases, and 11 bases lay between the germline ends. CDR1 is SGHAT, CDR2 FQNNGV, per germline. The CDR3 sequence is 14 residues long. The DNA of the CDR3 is TGTGCCAGCAGCCCCAGGCTGTACTCCTACGAGCAGTACTTC. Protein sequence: CASSPRLYSYEQYF.